Below are 21 T cell receptor beta chains sequenced from a single sample in a study of OX40 agonist ivuxolimab in advanced cancers. This table comes from immunoSEQ multiplex PCR, and its TCRdb copy is limited to in-frame clones, with some not included. This sample has 60,000 to 75,000 clones, with around 83% found just once. The starting material was CD4+ or CD8+ T cells sorted from blood, obtained in a trial of the OX40 agonist ivuxolimab. The receptors originated from an adult with an advanced solid tumor such as melanoma, head and neck, liver or kidney cancer.

This clone was found once. Other DNA sequences in the sample encode the same CDR3. This chain connects TRBV18 to TRBJ2-7, with a tentative D call TRBD1 (7 bases). Germline V CDR1 and CDR2: KGHSH, LQKENI. V was trimmed by 1 base and J by 4 bases, leaving 11 bases between them. This CDR3 is built from 14 residues. The CDR3 DNA is TGTGCCAGCTCACCACTGGAGGGGGCTTACGAGCAGTACTTC. Translated, it gives CASSPLEGAYEQYF.

CDR3 region: CASNVPGRTDTQYF. The CDR3 DNA follows: TGTGCCAGCAATGTCCCGGGACGCACAGATACGCAGTATTTT. J is TRBJ2-3 and V is TRBV28, with D perhaps given as TRBD1 or TRBD2 (5 bases each). The ends were cut back, 7 bases at V and 1 base at J, with 12 bases in the middle. The CDR3 is 14 residues long. Germline V lookup: CDR1 MDHEN, CDR2 SYDVKM.

This chain uses TRBV5-1 with TRBJ2-7, with D possibly TRBD2 on 5 matching bases. The germline V gene has CDR1 SGHRS and CDR2 YFSETQ. Trimming left V 1 base short and J 7 bases short, with 6 bases between. This CDR3 has 11 residues. The CDR3 nucleotides are TGCGCCAGCAGCTTGCGAGGGGAGCAGTACTTC. This codes for CASSLRGEQYF. Looking up the rest from reference TRBV5-1 and TRBJ2-7 gives the full variable domain: KAGVTQTPRYLIKTRGQQVTLSCSPISGHRSVSWYQQTPGQGLQFLFEYFSETQRNKGNFPGRFSGRQFSNSRSEMNVSTLELGDSALYLCASSLRGEQYFGPGTRLTVT.

The genes are TRBV6-5 and TRBJ1-4; 8 bases line up with TRBD1. This CDR3 has 15 residues. The V segment lost 2 bases and the J segment 4 bases; nucleotides outside the gene matches: 3. Germline V CDR1 and CDR2: MNHEY, SVGAGI. CDR3 loop: CASSYTTGDNEKLFF. The CDR3 bases are TGTGCCAGCAGTTACACGACAGGGGATAATGAAAAACTGTTTTTT.

The chain links TRBV27 to TRBJ1-4; D perhaps matches TRBD1 (5 bases). The CDR3 runs 15 residues. Germline lookup yields CDR1 MNHEY and CDR2 SMNVEV (reference sequence). Trimming pared 5 bases from V and 7 bases from J, leaving 17 bases between. The CDR3 loop is CASSRRQYESEKLFF. In DNA, the CDR3 is TGTGCCAGCAGTCGGAGACAGTACGAATCTGAAAAACTGTTTTTT.

This clone was counted only a few times. The chain combines TRBV6-1 with TRBJ1-3, with 8 bases identical to TRBD1. The junction had 2 bases not matched to a gene; V was cut back by 3 bases and J by 7 bases. The CDR3 extends over 13 amino acids. Germline-derived CDR1 and CDR2 are MNHNS and SASEGT. DNA of the CDR3: TGTGCCAGCAGTGAGGACAGGGTCAACACCATATATTTT. Translating gives CASSEDRVNTIYF.

This rearrangement joins TRBV6-5 to TRBJ1-1, with D uncertain. The CDR3 has 12 residues. CDR1 and CDR2 (germline): MNHEY, SVGAGI. V gave up 6 bases and J gave up 5 bases, with 10 bases separating them. In nucleotides, the CDR3 is TGTGCCAGCAGCTGGGTCGGAACTGAAGCTTTCTTT. Protein product: CASSWVGTEAFF.

The CDR3 is CASSSQSPRPQYF. The CDR3 DNA is TGTGCCAGCAGCTCTCAATCCCCGCGGCCCCAGTACTTC. The chain is built from TRBV7-2 and TRBJ2-5; D is ambiguous. Germline V lookup: CDR1 SGHTA, CDR2 FQGNSA. Between the trimmed V and J ends, which lost 4 bases and 9 bases, there was a span of 15 bases. The CDR3 loop spans 13 amino acids.

The V and J genes are TRBV5-1 and TRBJ2-2; no definite D call. V was cut by 4 bases and J by 4 bases, with 8 bases left in between. The germline CDR1 and CDR2 sequences are SGHRS and YFSETQ. The CDR3 is 13 amino acids. The CDR3 region is CASSPEFTGELFF. CDR3 nucleotide sequence: TGCGCCAGCAGCCCAGAGTTCACCGGGGAGCTGTTTTTT.

J is TRBJ2-2 and V is TRBV11-2; maybe TRBD2 (6 bases). V lost 5 bases to trimming and J lost 4 bases, with 11 bases between them. CDR3 length: 14 residues. Germline values: CDR1 SGHAT, CDR2 FQNNGV. The CDR3 loop is CASSRAGFTGELFF. DNA for the CDR3: TGTGCCAGCAGCCGGGCGGGGTTCACCGGGGAGCTGTTTTTT.

The chain recombines TRBV7-2 with TRBJ2-1; D is possibly TRBD1 (5 bases). Germline assignment: CDR1 SGHTA and CDR2 FQGNSA. The V end lost 1 base, the J end lost 6 bases, and 13 bases lay between the germline ends. The CDR3 consists of 15 residues. The CDR3 spells CASSLDGWGTNEQFF. For the CDR3, the DNA is TGTGCCAGCAGCTTAGATGGGTGGGGCACCAATGAGCAGTTCTTC.

The CDR3 sequence is CASSLVGLVEYGYTF. CDR3 sequence (DNA): TGTGCCAGCAGCTTGGTTGGATTGGTAGAATATGGCTACACCTTC. V usage is TRBV5-4 and J usage is TRBJ1-2; the D is unclear. This CDR3 has 15 residues. The ends were cut back, 0 bases at V and 5 bases at J, with 14 bases in the middle. CDR1 is SGHNT, CDR2 YYREEE, per germline (reference sequence). Complete variable domain (other parts from reference TRBV5-4 and TRBJ1-2): ETGVTQSPTHLIKTRGQQVTLRCSSQSGHNTVSWYQQALGQGPQFIFQYYREEENGRGNFPPRFSGLQFPNYSSELNVNALELDDSALYLCASSLVGLVEYGYTFGSGTRLTVV.

This chain joins TRBV19 and TRBJ2-1; 8 bases align to TRBD2. The V and J ends lost 0 bases and 5 bases, in that order; junction bases with no gene match: 3. Germline V CDR1 and CDR2: LNHDA, SQIVND (reference sequence). The CDR3 covers 15 residues. The CDR3 region has the DNA TGTGCCAGTAGTATAGAGACGGGGGGGCACAATGAGCAGTTCTTC. Amino acid sequence: CASSIETGGHNEQFF.

The rearrangement uses TRBV6-4 and TRBJ2-5, with D tentatively TRBD2 (5 bases). There are 15 residues in the CDR3. Germline lookup yields CDR1 MRHNA and CDR2 SNTAGT. Trimming took 2 bases from V and 5 from J, leaving 15 bases between them. The CDR3 sequence is CASSDGVPRRETQYF. The DNA for the CDR3 is TGTGCCAGCAGTGACGGCGTCCCACGGAGGGAGACCCAGTACTTC.

The chain couples TRBV25-1 to TRBJ1-2, with TRBD1 identical over 7 bases. V lost 2 bases to trimming and J lost 5 bases; unmatched junction nucleotides: 2. Germline loops: CDR1 MGHDK, CDR2 SYGVNS. The CDR3 runs 13 residues. CDR3 nucleotide sequence: TGTGCCAGCAGTGAAGGCAGGGGGTATGGCTACACCTTC. Encoded protein: CASSEGRGYGYTF.

This chain joins TRBV5-5 and TRBJ2-7; 11 nucleotides line up with TRBD2. Trimming removed 4 bases from V and 1 base from J; junction bases left unmatched: 4. The CDR3 totals 15 residues. Per the germline V gene, CDR1 is SGHKS and CDR2 is YYEKEE (reference sequence). The CDR3 spells CASSTTSGGSYEQYF. The CDR3 DNA reads TGTGCCAGCAGCACAACTAGCGGGGGATCCTACGAGCAGTACTTC.

This clone was observed a single time. The rearrangement joins TRBV5-3 to TRBJ2-2, with D possibly TRBD2 on 6 matching bases. TRBV5-3 counts as an open reading frame of uncertain function. This CDR3 has 12 amino acids. V shed 4 bases and J shed 11 bases, with 12 bases lying between them. The DNA for the CDR3 is TGTGCCAGAAGCCCCCCGGGACTCGAGCTGTTTTTT. This codes for CARSPPGLELFF.

The CDR3 DNA follows: TGTGCCAGCAGTCCGACTAGCGGGGGTGTAGATACGCAGTATTTT. It encodes CASSPTSGGVDTQYF. The rearrangement uses TRBV28 and TRBJ2-3, with TRBD2 matching over 12 bases. Germline V gives CDR1 MDHEN, CDR2 SYDVKM. The CDR3 contains 15 residues. V was clipped by 5 bases and J by 5 bases; unmatched bases: 5.

The chain uses TRBV5-1 and TRBJ2-6; 9 nucleotides line up with TRBD1. CDR1 is SGHRS, CDR2 YFSETQ, per germline. The V gene end was trimmed by 7 bases and the J gene end by 4 bases; junction bases not matched to a gene: 12. The CDR3 covers 17 residues. The CDR3, as DNA: TGCGCCAGCTCCCTGAGTCGACAGGGGGGAGGGGCCAACGTCCTGACTTTC. Its protein product is CASSLSRQGGGANVLTF. The full variable domain, completed using reference TRBV5-1 and TRBJ2-6, is KAGVTQTPRYLIKTRGQQVTLSCSPISGHRSVSWYQQTPGQGLQFLFEYFSETQRNKGNFPGRFSGRQFSNSRSEMNVSTLELGDSALYLCASSLSRQGGGANVLTFGAGSRLTVL.

The rearrangement joins TRBV28 to TRBJ2-3; D is possibly TRBD2 (7 bases). The CDR3 is 13 amino acids. Germline V gene lookup returns CDR1 MDHEN and CDR2 SYDVKM. V dropped 7 bases and J dropped 6 bases, with 14 bases sitting between them. The CDR3 here is CASTIGGEDTQYF. Written as DNA, the CDR3 is TGTGCCAGCACCATAGGGGGGGAGGATACGCAGTATTTT. The full variable domain, its missing parts supplied by reference TRBV28 and TRBJ2-3, is DVKVTQSSRYLVKRTGEKVFLECVQDMDHENMFWYRQDPGLGLRLIYFSYDVKMKEKGDIPEGYSVSREKKERFSLILESASTNQTSMYLCASTIGGEDTQYFGPGTRLTVL.

The chain recombines TRBV6-5 with TRBJ2-7, with D perhaps matching TRBD1 (6 bases). The V gene lost 6 bases and the J gene lost 3 bases, with 18 bases spanning the gap. The CDR3 totals 15 residues. Germline lookup yields CDR1 MNHEY and CDR2 SVGAGI. The CDR3 reads CASRRSWDTHYEQYF. The CDR3 DNA is TGTGCCAGCAGAAGGTCCTGGGACACCCACTACGAGCAGTACTTC.